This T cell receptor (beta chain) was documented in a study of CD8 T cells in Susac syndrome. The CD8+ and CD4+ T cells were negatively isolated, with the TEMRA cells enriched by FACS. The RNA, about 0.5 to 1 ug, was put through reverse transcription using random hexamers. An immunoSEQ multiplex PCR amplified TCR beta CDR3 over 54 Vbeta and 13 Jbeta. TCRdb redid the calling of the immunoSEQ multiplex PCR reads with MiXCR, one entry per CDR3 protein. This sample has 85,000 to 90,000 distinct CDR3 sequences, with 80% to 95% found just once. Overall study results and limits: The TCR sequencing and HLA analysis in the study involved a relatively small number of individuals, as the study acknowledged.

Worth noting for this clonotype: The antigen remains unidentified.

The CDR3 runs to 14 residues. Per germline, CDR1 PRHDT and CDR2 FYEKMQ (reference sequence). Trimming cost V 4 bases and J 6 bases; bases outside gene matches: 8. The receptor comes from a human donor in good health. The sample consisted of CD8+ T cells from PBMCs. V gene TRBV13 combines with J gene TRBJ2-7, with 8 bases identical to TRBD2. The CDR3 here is CASSSTGGQVEQYF. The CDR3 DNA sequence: TGTGCCAGCAGCTCCACGGGGGGGCAGGTCGAGCAGTACTTC.